The clone carrying this T cell receptor beta chain was picked up many times. Its antigen is not identified. The authors prepared the TCRbeta library with unique molecular identifiers. One entry per CDR3 protein results from TCRdb running MiXCR on the PCR reads. The sample comprises a few hundred thousand distinct CDR3 sequences, roughly 11% of which are singletons, and 25% to 30% rests with the top ten. The CDR3 is made up of 15 amino acids. Trimming cost V 3 bases and J 1 base, with 15 bases left between them. Germline V CDR1 and CDR2: DFQATT, SNEGSKA (reference sequence). This sample was taken from a study of T-cell reconstitution after alpha-beta-depleted transplantation in children. General study points: From surviving recipient T cells and thymic progenitors came the high day-60 TCRbeta diversity observed in some patients. At the one-year point after transplant, T-cell counts and TCRbeta diversity were found to come mostly from T cells that had been newly produced. Reportedly, alpha-beta T cells present about two months post-transplant originated from several hundred expanded clones of graft origin.

The chain recombines TRBV20-1 with TRBJ2-5, with D maybe TRBD2 (6 bases). The sequence was collected from a child under two years old with acute myeloid leukemia, due to receive a stem cell transplant. The sample in question was PBMCs, obtained before TCRalphabeta/CD19-depleted stem cell transplant. In DNA form, the CDR3 reads TGCAGTGCTAGTAGGCAAGGAGGGTTCCAAGAGACCCAGTACTTC. It translates to CSASRQGGFQETQYF.